The T cell receptor (beta chain) under discussion was sequenced for a study of blood T cell repertoires in COVID-19. At the level of the study: COVID-19 samples, acute and convalescent, were from the United States, Italy and Spain.

This CDR3 region has 18 residues. Germline trimming cut 4 bases from V and 4 bases from J; bases unmatched to any gene: 16. Germline values: CDR1 LNHDA, CDR2 SQIVND (reference sequence). In the original processing: It was from reference gene primer amplification that nucleated cell counts were estimated. The method was immunoSEQ multiplex PCR; TCRdb's version includes in-frame clones alone and lacks a portion of them. That table supplies the V and J calls and clone size; D and trimming were determined from the DNA. The table has some 50,000 clones, about 83% seen once. The chain couples TRBV19 to TRBJ1-2, with 9 nucleotides matching TRBD1. This clonotype was obtained from an elderly woman with acute or convalescent COVID-19. Sequenced material: peripheral blood. As DNA, the CDR3 is TGTGCCAGTAGTAGGACCGGGACAGGGAACGTCCGGAGCTATGGCTACACCTTC. It translates to CASSRTGTGNVRSYGYTF.